The source of this T cell receptor (beta chain) is a study of T cell responses to AZD1222 COVID-19 vaccine. Broader study findings: Every sample of the repertoires postdated the peak T cell response. Epitopes outside B.1.351 and B.1.1.7 mutated regions reportedly drew nearly half of spike TCRs. Clonal diversity was possibly underestimated, and the donors were mostly white British, with more females.

Second doses were pooled across both intervals (about 4 or about 12 weeks). Of note for this clone: Its antigen is still unknown.

Using immunoSEQ multiplex PCR, the repertoire was profiled, and TCRdb retains in-frame clones only, with some absent. The sample has under 25,000 clones, less than 90% seen once. The CDR3 consists of 14 residues. Germline assignment: CDR1 MNHEY and CDR2 SVGEGT. The V gene lost 2 bases and the J gene lost 8 bases, with 13 bases spanning the gap. The input for sequencing was peripheral blood, taken 28 days after the second AZD1222 dose. The rearrangement uses TRBV6-2 or TRBV6-3 and TRBJ2-1; D gene ambiguous. The sequence was obtained from an adult who received the AZD1222 COVID-19 vaccine. The CDR3 DNA reads TGTGCCAGCAGTTACGGCAACGAGCACGATGAGCAGTTCTTC. Translated, it gives CASSYGNEHDEQFF.